The 29 T cell receptor beta chains below come from one sample, sequenced in a study of blood T cell repertoires in COVID-19 (dated by TCRdb to 2018 to 2020). Library preparation was by the immunoSEQ multiplex PCR assay. TCRdb took this table from immuneACCESS and kept in-frame rearrangements with V and J called. Such tables lack part of the clones; where checked against another copy, unresolved V genes explain under half of the gap, and the rest is unexplained. Here the sample has roughly 200,000 clones; more than 75% occur a single time. The ten largest account for approximately 2.9% of the sample. Sequencing input: peripheral blood. Receptor source: a man in his sixties with acute or convalescent COVID-19.

The chain combines TRBV7-8 with TRBJ2-5; 9 bases match TRBD2. The junction had 2 bases not matched to a gene; V was cut back by 5 bases and J by 4 bases. Germline CDR1 is SGHVS and CDR2 is FQNEAQ. The CDR3 totals 13 residues. The CDR3 loop is CASSQTSGETQYF. CDR3 nucleotide sequence: TGTGCCAGCAGCCAGACTAGCGGAGAGACCCAGTACTTC. The full variable domain, with the rest looked up from reference TRBV7-8 and TRBJ2-5, is GAGVSQSPRYKVAKRGQDVALRCDPISGHVSLFWYQQALGQGPEFLTYFQNEAQLDKSGLPSDRFFAERPEGSVSTLKIQRTQQEDSAVYLCASSQTSGETQYFGPGTRLLVL.

The chain combines TRBV5-4 with TRBJ2-7; no definite D call. The CDR3 loop spans 13 amino acids. V was shortened by 2 bases and J by 4 bases, with 10 bases between the two germline ends. Germline CDR1 and CDR2: SGHNT and YYREEE (reference sequence). The CDR3 DNA sequence: TGTGCCAGCAGCTTCCCCCCCTCGTACGAGCAGTACTTC. Protein product: CASSFPPSYEQYF.

The V call is TRBV2, the J call TRBJ1-3; no clear D gene. Germline V gene lookup returns CDR1 SNHLY and CDR2 FYNNEI. Deletions cut 8 bases from V and 0 bases from J, with 11 bases between. The CDR3 loop spans 14 amino acids. The CDR3 nucleotides are TGTGCCAGCGCGGGTCTCTACTCTGGAAACACCATATATTTT. Translated, it gives CASAGLYSGNTIYF.

The genes are TRBV16 and TRBJ1-1; D may be TRBD1 (6 bases). The CDR3 extends over 18 amino acids. CDR1 KGHSY and CDR2 FQNENV come from the germline V gene. The ends were cut back, 1 base at V and 0 bases at J, with 18 bases in the middle. The CDR3 protein is CASSQYGGLREMNTEAFF. The CDR3 coding sequence is TGTGCCAGCAGCCAATACGGGGGGCTCAGGGAGATGAACACTGAAGCTTTCTTT.

This clone was seen a few times. This chain connects TRBV19 to TRBJ1-2, with D possibly being TRBD1 (6 bases). The CDR3 has 15 residues. V lost 7 bases to trimming and J lost 3 bases, with 18 bases between them. Germline CDR1 and CDR2: LNHDA and SQIVND (reference sequence). The CDR3 here is CASKPPLTGHYGYTF. CDR3 nucleotides: TGTGCCAGTAAACCGCCCCTGACAGGCCACTATGGCTACACCTTC.

This chain joins TRBV3-1 (or the pseudogene TRBV3-2) and TRBJ1-3; tentatively, D is TRBD1 (6 bases). The CDR3 covers 16 residues. From germline, CDR1 is LGHDT and CDR2 YNNKEL (reference sequence). With 3 bases removed from V and 4 bases from J, the gap between germline ends came to 16 bases. CDR3 bases: TGTGCCAGCAGCCAGACAGCAGGGGCTCTGGGAAACACCATATATTTT. Translated: CASSQTAGALGNTIYF.

A single count supports this clone. This rearrangement joins TRBV6-5 to TRBJ2-5; the match to TRBD1 covers 7 bases. The CDR3 has 11 amino acids. Trimming removed 5 bases from V and 12 bases from J; junction bases left unmatched: 6. Per germline, CDR1 MNHEY and CDR2 SVGAGI. The CDR3 loop is CASSHLDREYF. CDR3 sequence (DNA): TGTGCCAGCAGTCACCTAGACAGGGAGTACTTC.

V gene TRBV11-2 combines with J gene TRBJ2-3; TRBD2 is a possible D gene (6 bases). V lost 1 base, J lost 6 bases, and 14 bases lay in between. The CDR3 extends over 15 amino acids. Looked up from germline, CDR1 is SGHAT and CDR2 is FQNNGV. CDR3 DNA: TGTGCCAGCAGCTTAGGGGGACTCACTCCTGATACGCAGTATTTT. Its translation is CASSLGGLTPDTQYF.

This chain uses TRBV2 with TRBJ2-7, with 7 positions matching TRBD2. The CDR3 sequence is 13 residues long. Trimming cost V 8 bases and J 6 bases; bases outside gene matches: 10. Germline V lookup: CDR1 SNHLY, CDR2 FYNNEI. The CDR3 DNA reads TGTGCCAGCGCTGTAATAGCGGGCGGCGAGCAGTACTTC. This translates into CASAVIAGGEQYF. The complete variable domain, with remaining parts taken from reference TRBV2 and TRBJ2-7, reads EPEVTQTPSHQVTQMGQEVILRCVPISNHLYFYWYRQILGQKVEFLVSFYNNEISEKSEIFDDQFSVERPDGSNFTLKIRSTKLEDSAMYFCASAVIAGGEQYFGPGTRLTVT.

This chain joins TRBV5-1 and TRBJ2-7; TRBD1 matches at 11 bases. This CDR3 spans 14 amino acids. Trimming removed 0 bases from V and 6 bases from J; junction bases left unmatched: 2. Germline values: CDR1 SGHRS, CDR2 YFSETQ. The CDR3 is CASSLEGQGGEQYF. CDR3 nucleotides: TGCGCCAGCAGCTTGGAGGGACAGGGGGGCGAGCAGTACTTC.

This sequence joins TRBV4-2 and TRBJ2-2, with TRBD2 matching over 12 bases. J lost 1 base, V lost 0 bases, and 9 bases had no gene match. The CDR3 loop spans 20 amino acids. The germline V gene encodes CDR1 LGHNA and CDR2 YNFKEQ. CDR3 amino acids: CASSQDLTSGGTWNTGELFF. CDR3 sequence (DNA): TGTGCCAGCAGCCAAGATTTAACTAGCGGGGGGACCTGGAACACCGGGGAGCTGTTTTTT.

The chain links TRBV28 to TRBJ1-6, with 7 bases matching TRBD1. Germline-derived CDR1 and CDR2 are MDHEN and SYDVKM. The V segment lost 6 bases and the J segment 9 bases; nucleotides outside the gene matches: 11. This CDR3 contains 15 residues. The CDR3 here is CASSSPTGRGSPLHF. The CDR3, as DNA: TGTGCCAGCAGCTCCCCGACAGGGCGGGGTTCACCCCTCCACTTT.

In DNA, the CDR3 is TGTGCCAGCAGTTCTACGACAGGGATAAGCTCCTACAATGAGCAGTTCTTC. This codes for CASSSTTGISSYNEQFF. The V gene is TRBV6-2 or TRBV6-3, the J gene TRBJ2-1; 7 bases are shared with TRBD1. The ends lost 4 bases at V and 0 bases at J; junction bases unmatched: 9. Germline CDR1 and CDR2: MNHEY and SVGEGT. This CDR3 has 17 amino acids.

This sequence joins TRBV28 and TRBJ2-5, with a tentative D call TRBD1 (7 bases). CDR3 length: 15 residues. CDR1 and CDR2 (germline): MDHEN, SYDVKM. V lost 3 bases, J lost 4 bases, and 15 bases lay in between. CDR3 bases: TGTGCCAGCAGTTTGCAGCCAGGGGGGAGAGAGACCCAGTACTTC. Translated: CASSLQPGGRETQYF.

This chain joins TRBV18 and TRBJ1-1; D perhaps matches TRBD1 (5 bases). The CDR3 loop spans 15 amino acids. With 3 bases removed from V and 0 bases from J, the gap between germline ends came to 11 bases. The germline gives CDR1 KGHSH, CDR2 LQKENI. Here the CDR3 DNA reads TGTGCCAGCTCACCGGAGACAGACATGAACACTGAAGCTTTCTTT. Translation: CASSPETDMNTEAFF.

The chain employs TRBV19 and TRBJ1-5, with D possibly TRBD1 on 5 matching bases. This CDR3 comprises 13 residues. V was trimmed by 6 bases and J by 7 bases, leaving 13 bases between them. CDR1 is LNHDA and CDR2 is SQIVND in the germline V gene (reference sequence). The CDR3 sequence is CASSERRGQPQHF. DNA of the CDR3: TGTGCCAGTAGCGAAAGGAGGGGACAGCCCCAGCATTTT.

The chain links TRBV19 to TRBJ2-2, with TRBD1 matching over 10 bases. The CDR3 totals 15 residues. The V gene end was trimmed by 6 bases and the J gene end by 4 bases; junction bases not matched to a gene: 5. The germline V gene encodes CDR1 LNHDA and CDR2 SQIVND (reference sequence). The CDR3 DNA sequence: TGTGCCAGTAGCCCCGGGACAGGGGTCACCGGGGAGCTGTTTTTT. Protein product: CASSPGTGVTGELFF.

This chain links TRBV5-1 with TRBJ2-3, with 10 bases lining up with TRBD1. This CDR3 has 18 amino acids. Germline V lookup: CDR1 SGHRS, CDR2 YFSETQ. With V trimmed by 7 bases and J by 2 bases, 16 bases remained unmatched. CDR3 amino acids: CASAEAQGTGVFTDTQYF. The DNA of the CDR3 is TGCGCCAGCGCAGAGGCTCAAGGGACAGGGGTTTTCACAGATACGCAGTATTTT. Looking up the rest from reference TRBV5-1 and TRBJ2-3 gives the full variable domain: KAGVTQTPRYLIKTRGQQVTLSCSPISGHRSVSWYQQTPGQGLQFLFEYFSETQRNKGNFPGRFSGRQFSNSRSEMNVSTLELGDSALYLCASAEAQGTGVFTDTQYFGPGTRLTVL.

The V call is TRBV29-1, the J call TRBJ2-3, with 7 bases aligning to TRBD2. J gave up 6 bases and V 5 bases, and 11 bases lay outside the gene matches. The CDR3 is made up of 14 amino acids. Germline CDR1 SQVTM, CDR2 ANQGSEA. Here the CDR3 DNA reads TGCAGCGTTTCCGGAGCGGGGTGGGGGGATACGCAGTATTTT. It specifies CSVSGAGWGDTQYF.

There are a few counts of this clone. The V gene is TRBV28, the J gene TRBJ1-1, with TRBD1 matching over 7 bases. V lost 6 bases to trimming and J lost 5 bases; unmatched junction nucleotides: 12. Per germline, CDR1 MDHEN and CDR2 SYDVKM. The CDR3 is 15 residues long. The CDR3 here is CASSPPDRDRTEAFF. CDR3 sequence (DNA): TGTGCCAGCAGCCCTCCCGACAGGGATAGAACTGAAGCTTTCTTT. Filled out from reference TRBV28 and TRBJ1-1, the complete variable domain reads DVKVTQSSRYLVKRTGEKVFLECVQDMDHENMFWYRQDPGLGLRLIYFSYDVKMKEKGDIPEGYSVSREKKERFSLILESASTNQTSMYLCASSPPDRDRTEAFFGQGTRLTVV.

V is TRBV6-1 and J is TRBJ1-5; 7 bases line up with TRBD1. V dropped 5 bases and J dropped 3; count of bases not matched to a gene: 7. The CDR3 is made up of 15 amino acids. Germline CDR1 and CDR2: MNHNS and SASEGT. The CDR3 loop is CASSSPDRSNQPQHF. The CDR3 DNA is TGTGCCAGCAGTTCCCCGGACAGGTCCAATCAGCCCCAGCATTTT.

CDR3 nucleotides: TGTGCCAGCAGTTTATCCGGCCCGGGTGGGACCCAGTACTTC. Amino acid sequence: CASSLSGPGGTQYF. The V call is TRBV27, the J call TRBJ2-5; D gene ambiguous. CDR1 and CDR2 from the germline V gene are MNHEY and SMNVEV (reference sequence). This CDR3 contains 14 residues. Between the trimmed V and J ends, which lost 0 bases and 7 bases, there was a span of 12 bases.

DNA of the CDR3: TGCGCCAGCAGCCAAGATCAGGGTGACAGACCCTACGAGCAGTACTTC. Encoded protein: CASSQDQGDRPYEQYF. The chain carries TRBV4-1 and TRBJ2-7; TRBD1 is a possible D gene (5 bases). CDR1 and CDR2 from the germline V gene are MGHRA and YSYEKL. Trimming left V 0 bases short and J 2 bases short, with 14 bases between. CDR3 length equals 16 residues.

This clone was observed once. The chain employs TRBV5-1 and TRBJ2-1, with 7 bases matching TRBD1. Germline V gene sequence: CDR1 SGHRS, CDR2 YFSETQ. The J segment lost 10 bases and the V segment lost 0 bases, leaving 10 bases of the junction unmatched. The CDR3 is made up of 15 amino acids. The CDR3, as DNA: TGCGCCAGCAGCTTGGGCCCAGGGGGACAAGGAGAGCAGTTCTTC. This codes for CASSLGPGGQGEQFF.

The chain uses TRBV11-2 and TRBJ2-1; the match to TRBD2 covers 8 bases. The V gene's germline CDR1 is SGHAT and CDR2 FQNNGV. The CDR3 runs to 15 residues. V trimming: 6 bases; J trimming: 5 bases; junction bases outside the gene matches: 9. CDR3 sequence: CASSISGLVDNEQFF. CDR3 bases: TGTGCCAGCAGTATATCGGGACTAGTAGACAATGAGCAGTTCTTC.

V usage is TRBV28 and J usage is TRBJ2-5; 7 bases are shared with TRBD2. Germline values: CDR1 MDHEN, CDR2 SYDVKM. The CDR3 contains 16 residues. V shed 6 bases, J shed 5 bases, and the junction held 15 bases outside the gene matches. CDR3 loop: CASSPFQRGTEETQYF. CDR3 nucleotide sequence: TGTGCCAGCAGCCCTTTCCAGCGGGGTACCGAGGAGACCCAGTACTTC.

The chain has TRBV7-2 and TRBJ2-1; D not resolved. V lost 1 base to trimming and J lost 7 bases, with 8 bases between them. The CDR3 has 13 residues. Germline V gene lookup returns CDR1 SGHTA and CDR2 FQGNSA. The CDR3: CASSLGSVNEQFF. The CDR3 nucleotides are TGTGCCAGCAGCTTAGGGTCGGTTAATGAGCAGTTCTTC.

The V call is TRBV5-1, the J call TRBJ1-2; 9 bases map to TRBD1. The CDR3 is made up of 17 amino acids. The V gene's germline CDR1 is SGHRS and CDR2 YFSETQ. Trimming took 3 bases from V and 0 from J; bases not matched to a gene: 9. The CDR3, as DNA: TGCGCCAGCAGCTCGGCGGGACAGGGTTCGCCTAACTATGGCTACACCTTC. Protein product: CASSSAGQGSPNYGYTF.

The V call is TRBV28, the J call TRBJ2-1; 7 bases align to TRBD2. The CDR3 spans 15 residues. Germline V gene sequence: CDR1 MDHEN, CDR2 SYDVKM. V lost 3 bases and J lost 3; bases outside the gene matches: 5. CDR3 coding DNA: TGTGCCAGCAGTTTTGTGGGGGGGAACTACAATGAGCAGTTCTTC. Its protein is CASSFVGGNYNEQFF.